This T cell receptor (beta chain) is drawn from a study of OX40 agonist ivuxolimab in advanced cancers. Study information: Patients received intravenous ivuxolimab every 2 weeks at 0.01 to 10 mg/kg. A history of anti-PD-1, anti-PD-L1 or anti-CTLA-4 therapy was acceptable, and 30% to 45% had some.

General study results and limits: There was clonal expansion of CD4+ and CD8+ blood T cells by week 6 at 0.1 to 3.0 mg/kg.

The V segment lost 2 bases and the J segment 2 bases; nucleotides outside the gene matches: 18. CDR3 size: 19 residues. The germline CDR1 and CDR2 sequences are SGHRS and YFSETQ. On this clone: Its target is unknown.

Assay: immunoSEQ multiplex PCR; the TCRdb copy retains only in-frame clones and omits some. The sample records around 60,000 clones, roughly 84% being singletons. The receptor was derived from an adult with an advanced solid tumor such as melanoma, head and neck, liver or kidney cancer. This sample comprised CD4+ or CD8+ T cells sorted from blood, obtained in a trial of the OX40 agonist ivuxolimab. The chain uses TRBV5-1 and TRBJ2-7, with 8 bases matching TRBD1. DNA of the CDR3: TGCGCCAGCAGCTTCTTGGGGATAAACAGGGGGTCCTCTACCTACGAGCAGTACTTC. Its protein is CASSFLGINRGSSTYEQYF.